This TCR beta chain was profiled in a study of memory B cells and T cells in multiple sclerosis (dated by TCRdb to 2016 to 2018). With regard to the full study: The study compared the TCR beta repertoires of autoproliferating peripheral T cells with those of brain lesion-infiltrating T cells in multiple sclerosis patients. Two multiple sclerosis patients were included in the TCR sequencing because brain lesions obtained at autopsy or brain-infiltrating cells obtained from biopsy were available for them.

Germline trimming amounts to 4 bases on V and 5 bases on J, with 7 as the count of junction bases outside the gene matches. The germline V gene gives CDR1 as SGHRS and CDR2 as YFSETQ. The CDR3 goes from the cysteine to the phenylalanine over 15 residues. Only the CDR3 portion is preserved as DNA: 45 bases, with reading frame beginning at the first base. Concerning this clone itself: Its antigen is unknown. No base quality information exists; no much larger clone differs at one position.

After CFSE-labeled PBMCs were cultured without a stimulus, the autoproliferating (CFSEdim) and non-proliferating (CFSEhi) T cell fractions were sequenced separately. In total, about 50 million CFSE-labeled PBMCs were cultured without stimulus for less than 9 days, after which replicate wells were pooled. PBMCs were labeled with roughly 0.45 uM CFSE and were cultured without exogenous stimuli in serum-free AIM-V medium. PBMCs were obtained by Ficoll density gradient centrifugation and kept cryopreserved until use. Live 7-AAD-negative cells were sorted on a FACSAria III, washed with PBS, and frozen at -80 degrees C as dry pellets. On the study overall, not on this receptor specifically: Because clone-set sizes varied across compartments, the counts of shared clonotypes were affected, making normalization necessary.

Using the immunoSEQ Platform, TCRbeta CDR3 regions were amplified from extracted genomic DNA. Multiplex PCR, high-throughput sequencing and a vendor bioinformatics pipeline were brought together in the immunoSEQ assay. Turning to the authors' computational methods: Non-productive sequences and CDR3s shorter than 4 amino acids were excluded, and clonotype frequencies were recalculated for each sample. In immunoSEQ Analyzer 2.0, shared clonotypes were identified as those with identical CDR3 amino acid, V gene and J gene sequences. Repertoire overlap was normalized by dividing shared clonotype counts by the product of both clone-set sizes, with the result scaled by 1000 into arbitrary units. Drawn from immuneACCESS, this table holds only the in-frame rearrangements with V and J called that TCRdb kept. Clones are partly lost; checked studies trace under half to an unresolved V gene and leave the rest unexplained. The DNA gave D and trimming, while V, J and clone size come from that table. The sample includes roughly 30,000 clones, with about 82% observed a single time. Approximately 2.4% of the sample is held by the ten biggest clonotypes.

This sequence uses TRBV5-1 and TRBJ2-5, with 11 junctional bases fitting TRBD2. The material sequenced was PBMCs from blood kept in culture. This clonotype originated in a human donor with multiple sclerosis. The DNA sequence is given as TGCGCCAGCAGCGGCGGGACTAGCGGATGGGAGACCCAGTACTTC. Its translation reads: CASSGGTSGWETQYF.